One and the same sample provided the 27 T cell receptor beta chains below, sequenced in a study of blood T cell repertoires in COVID-19. Produced via immunoSEQ multiplex PCR; TCRdb's table is partial and in-frame only. The sample has more than 250,000 clones, about 92% seen once. The sample consisted of PBMCs or T cells enriched from blood (not recorded which). The receptor source for this set is a woman in her thirties who had recovered from COVID-19.

This clone was detected once. The chain joins TRBV6-6 to TRBJ2-3; D not resolved. The V end lost 6 bases, the J end lost 0 bases, and 13 bases lay between the germline ends. The CDR3 has 15 amino acids. Germline loops: CDR1 MNHNY, CDR2 SVGAGI (reference sequence). This CDR3 is CASSPGRKSTDTQYF. The CDR3 region has the DNA TGTGCCAGCAGCCCTGGCAGAAAGAGCACAGATACGCAGTATTTT.

This chain links TRBV24-1 with TRBJ1-5; 8 positions match TRBD1. The CDR3 totals 15 residues. CDR1 is KGHDR, CDR2 SFDVKD, per germline. The ends lost 2 bases at V and 6 bases at J; junction bases unmatched: 5. CDR3: CATSDSTGAGQPQHF. CDR3 nucleotides: TGTGCCACCAGTGATTCGACAGGGGCAGGTCAGCCCCAGCATTTT.

V and J are TRBV11-3 and TRBJ1-3; maybe TRBD1 (5 bases). Trimming took 3 bases from V and 2 from J, leaving 20 bases between them. Germline values: CDR1 SGHNT, CDR2 YENEEA. CDR3 size: 18 residues. For the CDR3, the DNA is TGTGCCAGCAGCTTGGACACAGACAGCCAAGGAGCTGGAAACACCATATATTTT. It yields the protein CASSLDTDSQGAGNTIYF.

The chain joins TRBV14 to TRBJ1-2, with TRBD1 identical over 10 bases. The CDR3 is 15 residues long. Germline V gene data show CDR1 as SGHDN and CDR2 as FVKESK. With 3 bases clipped from V and 4 bases from J, the junction kept 5 bases outside the gene matches. The CDR3 DNA reads TGTGCCAGCAGCCACGGACAGGGGGAACTCTATGGCTACACCTTC. It encodes CASSHGQGELYGYTF.

V gene TRBV3-1 (or the pseudogene TRBV3-2) combines with J gene TRBJ1-2; D is unresolved. The V end lost 1 base, the J end lost 9 bases, and 9 bases lay between the germline ends. CDR3 length equals 12 residues. In germline, CDR1 is LGHDT, CDR2 YNNKEL (reference sequence). The CDR3 sequence: CASSQGVRSYTF. CDR3 in DNA: TGTGCCAGCAGCCAAGGGGTGCGGAGCTACACCTTC.

The rearrangement joins TRBV28 to TRBJ2-7, with a tentative D call TRBD1 (6 bases). This CDR3 contains 16 residues. V lost 5 bases and J lost 0, with 17 bases in between. Germline assignment: CDR1 MDHEN and CDR2 SYDVKM. Here the CDR3 DNA reads TGTGCCAGCAGTCCGCTGGACAGCGTTAGCTCCTACGAGCAGTACTTC. Protein: CASSPLDSVSSYEQYF.

V usage is TRBV28 and J usage is TRBJ1-2, with a tentative D call TRBD1 (6 bases). The V and J ends lost 3 bases and 3 bases respectively, with 8 bases between them. This CDR3 is built from 13 residues. In germline, CDR1 is MDHEN, CDR2 SYDVKM. The CDR3 DNA sequence: TGTGCCAGCAGTTTCGCAGGGGACTATGGCTACACCTTC. Translation gives CASSFAGDYGYTF.

This sequence joins TRBV5-4 and TRBJ2-2; TRBD2 aligns across 9 bases. CDR1 is SGHNT and CDR2 is YYREEE in the germline V gene (reference sequence). V gave up 4 bases and J gave up 0 bases; unmatched junction bases: 10. CDR3 length equals 18 residues. CDR3 DNA sequence: TGTGCCAGCAGCCCGCCCTGGGCTAGCGGGGCGAACACCGGGGAGCTGTTTTTT. It yields the protein CASSPPWASGANTGELFF.

This chain uses TRBV5-6 with TRBJ1-1; 9 nucleotides align to TRBD1. Germline CDR1 SGHDT, CDR2 YYEEEE. Trimming cost V 4 bases and J 11 bases; bases outside gene matches: 6. The CDR3 is made up of 12 amino acids. The CDR3 region is CASSRDRVTAFF. The CDR3 DNA is TGTGCCAGCAGCCGGGACAGGGTGACGGCTTTCTTT.

The chain carries TRBV7-9 and TRBJ1-6; 8 bases match TRBD1. The CDR3 is 16 residues long. The germline gives CDR1 SEHNR, CDR2 FQNEAQ (reference sequence). V lost 5 bases and J lost 5; bases outside the gene matches: 8. DNA of the CDR3: TGTGCCAGCAGCGAACCCCGACAGGGGCATAATTCACCCCTCCACTTT. Translation: CASSEPRQGHNSPLHF.

The V and J genes are TRBV18 and TRBJ2-1, with a weak D call TRBD2 (6 bases). Germline values: CDR1 KGHSH, CDR2 LQKENI. V lost 3 bases and J lost 12, with 15 bases in between. This CDR3 region has 13 residues. Here the CDR3 reads CASSPPAGSRQFF. CDR3 nucleotides: TGTGCCAGCTCACCTCCGGCGGGAAGCAGGCAGTTCTTC.

The chain recombines TRBV19 with TRBJ2-1, with TRBD1 as a possible D gene (6 bases). V lost 7 bases and J lost 0, with 25 bases in between. Per the germline V gene, CDR1 is LNHDA and CDR2 is SQIVND (reference sequence). This CDR3 region has 19 residues. The DNA for the CDR3 is TGTGCCAGTATTAGAAGCCCAGGGGCCTCCCCGAGCTCCTACAATGAGCAGTTCTTC. This gives the protein CASIRSPGASPSSYNEQFF.

V usage is TRBV7-2 and J usage is TRBJ2-3; 12 bases align to TRBD2. Germline CDR1 reads SGHTA; CDR2 reads FQGNSA. V trimming: 5 bases; J trimming: 8 bases; junction bases outside the gene matches: 8. CDR3 length: 15 amino acids. CDR3 in amino acids: CASSPSSGRAGTQYF. CDR3 nucleotide sequence: TGTGCCAGCAGCCCCTCTAGCGGGAGGGCAGGTACGCAGTATTTT.

This clone was seen more than once but under ten times. The chain joins TRBV2 to TRBJ1-1; 8 bases fit TRBD1. The CDR3 consists of 12 residues. Germline V gene sequence: CDR1 SNHLY, CDR2 FYNNEI. V trimming: 6 bases; J trimming: 12 bases; junction bases outside the gene matches: 9. CDR3 sequence reads: CASRPGQGSTFF. As DNA, the CDR3 is TGTGCCAGCAGGCCCGGACAGGGTAGCACTTTCTTT.

The gene calls are TRBV11-2 and TRBJ2-7; weak D call: TRBD1 (6 bases). CDR1 is SGHAT, CDR2 FQNNGV, per germline. Trimming left V 5 bases short and J 2 bases short, with 10 bases between. The CDR3 is 13 amino acids. The CDR3 loop is CASSPQGTYEQYF. The DNA for the CDR3 is TGTGCCAGCAGCCCACAGGGAACCTACGAGCAGTACTTC. Complete variable domain (other parts from reference TRBV11-2 and TRBJ2-7): EAGVAQSPRYKIIEKRQSVAFWCNPISGHATLYWYQQILGQGPKLLIQFQNNGVVDDSQLPKDRFSAERLKGVDSTLKIQPAKLEDSAVYLCASSPQGTYEQYFGPGTRLTVT.

This clone was observed once. The rearrangement links TRBV10-1 to TRBJ1-6; D gene unclear. CDR3 size: 8 residues. Germline-derived CDR1 and CDR2 are WNHNN and SYGVQD (reference sequence). The CDR3 DNA sequence: TGCCCCCGGTCACCCCTCCACTTT. Amino acids: CPRSPLHF.

The genes are TRBV7-8 and TRBJ1-5, with TRBD1 matching over 9 bases. Losses at the gene ends were 7 bases for V and 6 bases for J; bases not matched to a gene: 4. Germline V gene lookup returns CDR1 SGHVS and CDR2 FQNEAQ. CDR3 length equals 13 residues. CDR3 amino acids: CASKRGQGQPQHF. The CDR3 bases are TGTGCCAGCAAAAGGGGACAGGGTCAGCCCCAGCATTTT.

The chain uses TRBV3-1 (or the pseudogene TRBV3-2) and TRBJ1-6; D not certain. The CDR3 consists of 16 residues. Trimming took off 3 bases at V and 6 bases at J, with 15 bases between the two ends. Per the germline V gene, CDR1 is LGHDT and CDR2 is YNNKEL (reference sequence). CDR3 residues: CASSHGAGRFNSPLHF. The CDR3 DNA follows: TGTGCCAGCAGCCACGGCGCGGGGAGATTTAATTCACCCCTCCACTTT.

This clone was found once. The chain couples TRBV2 to TRBJ2-1; 8 positions match TRBD2. The V and J ends lost 5 bases and 3 bases, in that order; junction bases with no gene match: 6. This CDR3 spans 15 amino acids. Germline V CDR1 and CDR2: SNHLY, FYNNEI. The CDR3 coding sequence is TGTGCCAGCAGTATTGGACTAGCACTCTACAATGAGCAGTTCTTC. Residues: CASSIGLALYNEQFF.

This chain connects TRBV9 to TRBJ2-2; TRBD2 is a possible D gene (5 bases). Trimming pared 0 bases from V and 4 bases from J, leaving 19 bases between. The germline V gene has CDR1 SGDLS and CDR2 YYNGEE. This CDR3 is 18 amino acids long. In nucleotides, the CDR3 is TGTGCCAGCAGCGTAGAAGGATCGGGGATTGGTCGCACCGGGGAGCTGTTTTTT. Its protein is CASSVEGSGIGRTGELFF. The whole variable domain, remainder taken from reference TRBV9 and TRBJ2-2, is DSGVTQTPKHLITATGQRVTLRCSPRSGDLSVYWYQQSLDQGLQFLIQYYNGEERAKGNILERFSAQQFPDLHSELNLSSLELGDSALYFCASSVEGSGIGRTGELFFGEGSRLTVL.

V gene TRBV4-1 combines with J gene TRBJ1-3, with D possibly TRBD1 on 5 matching bases. Between the trimmed V and J ends, which lost 3 bases and 2 bases, there was a span of 14 bases. The CDR3 is 16 residues long. CDR1 is MGHRA, CDR2 YSYEKL, per germline. The CDR3 bases are TGCGCCAGCAGCCAGGGAGGTGGGGGGGCTGGAAACACCATATATTTT. Translating gives CASSQGGGGAGNTIYF.

CDR3 DNA sequence: TGCAGCGTAACCTTAGCGGGGGGACGACAAGAGACCCAGTACTTC. Residues: CSVTLAGGRQETQYF. The chain recombines TRBV29-1 with TRBJ2-5; 10 positions agree with TRBD2. V was pared by 6 bases and J by 2 bases, with 9 bases of the junction left unmatched. Germline V gene lookup returns CDR1 SQVTM and CDR2 ANQGSEA. The CDR3 loop spans 15 amino acids.

The chain recombines TRBV11-3 with TRBJ2-2; 10 bases line up with TRBD2. Losses at the gene ends were 2 bases for V and 0 bases for J; bases not matched to a gene: 6. Germline CDR1 is SGHNT and CDR2 is YENEEA. The CDR3 has 18 amino acids. Here the CDR3 DNA reads TGTGCCAGCAGCTTATATGCTAGCGGGGGACCGAACACCGGGGAGCTGTTTTTT. Protein: CASSLYASGGPNTGELFF. Full variable domain (missing parts from reference TRBV11-3 and TRBJ2-2): EAGVVQSPRYKIIEKKQPVAFWCNPISGHNTLYWYLQNLGQGPELLIRYENEEAVDDSQLPKDRFSAERLKGVDSTLKIQPAELGDSAVYLCASSLYASGGPNTGELFFGEGSRLTVL.

The chain has TRBV9 and TRBJ2-2, with 10 positions matching TRBD2. The CDR3 totals 16 residues. The V gene end was trimmed by 0 bases and the J gene end by 4 bases; junction bases not matched to a gene: 3. Germline lookup yields CDR1 SGDLS and CDR2 YYNGEE. CDR3 bases: TGTGCCAGCAGCGTAGGAGCGGGGGGGTCCACCGGGGAGCTGTTTTTT. Translation: CASSVGAGGSTGELFF.

This clone was counted once. The rearrangement links TRBV3-1 (or the pseudogene TRBV3-2) to TRBJ2-3; D may be TRBD2 (6 bases). V lost 4 bases and J 6 bases, leaving 20 bases between the germline ends. The germline V gene encodes CDR1 LGHDT and CDR2 YNNKEL (reference sequence). This CDR3 comprises 16 residues. CDR3 in DNA: TGTGCCAGCAGCCCCGGCCTCGGGCGGAGGGCGGATACGCAGTATTTT. This encodes CASSPGLGRRADTQYF.

The chain is built from TRBV5-4 and TRBJ1-4, with D possibly TRBD1 on 5 matching bases. The CDR3 contains 14 residues. Germline CDR1 and CDR2: SGHNT and YYREEE (reference sequence). V was cut by 2 bases and J by 5 bases, with 10 bases left in between. Here the CDR3 DNA reads TGTGCCAGCAGCTTAGAAAACAGGAATGAAAAACTGTTTTTT. This codes for CASSLENRNEKLFF.

The J gene is TRBJ1-1, the V gene TRBV18; TRBD1 aligns across 7 bases. This CDR3 has 13 amino acids. Looked up from germline, CDR1 is KGHSH and CDR2 is LQKENI. Trimming at V came to 2 bases and at J to 9 bases, leaving 6 bases not matched to a gene. Here the CDR3 DNA reads TGTGCCAGCTCACCATCCGGGGACAGCAAAGCTTTCTTT. It encodes CASSPSGDSKAFF.